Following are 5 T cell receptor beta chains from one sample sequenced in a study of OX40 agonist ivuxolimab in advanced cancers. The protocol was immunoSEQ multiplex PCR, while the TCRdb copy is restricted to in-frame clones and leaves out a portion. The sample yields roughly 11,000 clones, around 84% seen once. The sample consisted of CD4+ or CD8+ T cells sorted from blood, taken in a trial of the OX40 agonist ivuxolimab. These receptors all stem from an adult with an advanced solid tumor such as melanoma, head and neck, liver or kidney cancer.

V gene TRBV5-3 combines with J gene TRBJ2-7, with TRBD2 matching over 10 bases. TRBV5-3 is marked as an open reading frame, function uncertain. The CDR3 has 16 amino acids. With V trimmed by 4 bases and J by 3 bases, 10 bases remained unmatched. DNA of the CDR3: TGTGCCAGAAGCCCTATACTAGCGGGACCTTTCTACGAGCAGTACTTC. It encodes CARSPILAGPFYEQYF.

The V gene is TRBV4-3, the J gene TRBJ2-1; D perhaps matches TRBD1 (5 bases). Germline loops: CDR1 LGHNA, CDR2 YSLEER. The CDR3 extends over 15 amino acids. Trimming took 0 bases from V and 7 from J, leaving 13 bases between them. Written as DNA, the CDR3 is TGCGCCAGCAGCCAAGAACCCGCACAGGTTAATGAGCAGTTCTTC. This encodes CASSQEPAQVNEQFF.

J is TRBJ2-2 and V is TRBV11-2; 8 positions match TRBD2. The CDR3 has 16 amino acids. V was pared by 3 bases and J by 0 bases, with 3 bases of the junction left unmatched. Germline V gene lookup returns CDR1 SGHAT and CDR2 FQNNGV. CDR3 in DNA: TGTGCCAGCAGCTTTAGACTAGCGCCGAACACCGGGGAGCTGTTTTTT. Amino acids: CASSFRLAPNTGELFF.

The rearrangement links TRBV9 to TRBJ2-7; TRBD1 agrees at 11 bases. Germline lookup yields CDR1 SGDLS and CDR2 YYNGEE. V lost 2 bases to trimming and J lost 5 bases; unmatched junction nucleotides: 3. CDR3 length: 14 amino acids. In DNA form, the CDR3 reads TGTGCCAGCAGCGTCGGGACAGGGGGGGACGAGCAGTACTTC. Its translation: CASSVGTGGDEQYF.

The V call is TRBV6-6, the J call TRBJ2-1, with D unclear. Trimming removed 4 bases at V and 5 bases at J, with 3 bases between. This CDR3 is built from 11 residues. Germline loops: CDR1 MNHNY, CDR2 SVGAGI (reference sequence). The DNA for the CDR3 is TGTGCCAGCAGTTTGCACAATGAGCAGTTCTTC. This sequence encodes CASSLHNEQFF.